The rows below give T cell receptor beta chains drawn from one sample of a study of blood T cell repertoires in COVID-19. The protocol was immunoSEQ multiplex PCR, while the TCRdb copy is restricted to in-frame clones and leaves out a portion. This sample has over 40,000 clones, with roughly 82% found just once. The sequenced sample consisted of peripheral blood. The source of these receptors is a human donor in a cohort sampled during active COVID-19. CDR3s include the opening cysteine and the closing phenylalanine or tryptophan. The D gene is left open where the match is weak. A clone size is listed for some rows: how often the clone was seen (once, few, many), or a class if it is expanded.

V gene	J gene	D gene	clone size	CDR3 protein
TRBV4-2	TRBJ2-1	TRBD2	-	CASSPLWTSPRSEQFF
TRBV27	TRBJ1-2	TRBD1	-	CASSLGQGVYGYTF
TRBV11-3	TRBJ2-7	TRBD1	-	CASSFGWGQTYEQYF
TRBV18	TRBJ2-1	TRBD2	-	CASSPLAGGRDNEQFF
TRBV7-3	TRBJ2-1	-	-	CASSSGGNEQFF
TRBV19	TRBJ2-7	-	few	CASSPLGGQLYEQYF
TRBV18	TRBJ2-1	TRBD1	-	CASSLTGTGWSDEQFF
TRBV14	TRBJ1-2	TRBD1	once	CASSQRQGGQNYGYTF
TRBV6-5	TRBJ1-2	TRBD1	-	CASSLRTGQDYGYTF
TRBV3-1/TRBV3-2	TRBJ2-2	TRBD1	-	CASSQQRTSGGGELFF
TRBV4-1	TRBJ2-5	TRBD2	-	CASSQRLLAGGHETQYF
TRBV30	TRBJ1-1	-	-	CAWSSGGKAFF
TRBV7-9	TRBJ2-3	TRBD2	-	CASSPAGTSADTQYF
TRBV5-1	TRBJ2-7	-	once	CASSQIVSSYEQYF
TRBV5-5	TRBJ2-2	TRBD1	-	CASSQWTGNTGELFF
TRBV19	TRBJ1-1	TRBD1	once	CASGSQGAGPTEAFF
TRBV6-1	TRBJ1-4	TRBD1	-	CASSDTDRAEKLFF
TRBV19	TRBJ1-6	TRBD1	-	CASSIAGQGRSPLHF
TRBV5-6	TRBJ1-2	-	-	CASSYGGPYGYTF
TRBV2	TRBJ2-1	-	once	CASSTGSRGEQFF
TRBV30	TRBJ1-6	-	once	CASMRRGVTNNSPLHF
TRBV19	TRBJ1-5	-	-	CASSIAGAGQPQHF
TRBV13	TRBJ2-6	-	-	CASSLNPGPFSGANVLTF
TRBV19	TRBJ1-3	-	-	CASSIWPQIAGNTIYF
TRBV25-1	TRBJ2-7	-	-	CASRDSGPYEQYF